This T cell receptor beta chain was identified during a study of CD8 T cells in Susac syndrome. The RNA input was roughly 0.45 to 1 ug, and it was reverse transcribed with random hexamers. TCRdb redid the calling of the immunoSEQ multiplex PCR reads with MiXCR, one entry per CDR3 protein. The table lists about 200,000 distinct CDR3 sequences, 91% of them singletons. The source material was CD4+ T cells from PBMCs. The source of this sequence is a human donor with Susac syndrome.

This chain's CDR3 is CASSILEKGGSNQPQHF. Written as DNA, the CDR3 is TGTGCCAGTAGTATACTAGAGAAGGGAGGAAGCAATCAGCCCCAGCATTTT. The gene calls are TRBV19 and TRBJ1-5; no clear D gene. Germline assignment: CDR1 LNHDA and CDR2 SQIVND (reference sequence). V was clipped by 2 bases and J by 1 base, with 15 bases between them. The CDR3 contains 17 residues.